These 28 T cell receptor beta chains originate from one sample sequenced in a study of blood T cells in healthy people across ages. The authors ran a second PCR of about 7 to 11 cycles using a sample-barcoded 5' primer and a J-beta primer mix. TCRdb reprocessed the 5' RACE reads with MiXCR, giving one entry per CDR3 protein. The sample has approximately 1.5 million distinct CDR3 sequences; 30% to 40% are singletons. Sequenced: blood. These receptors were obtained from a woman in her twenties or thirties in good health.

This chain connects TRBV20-1 to TRBJ2-5; no reliable D call. TRBJ2-7 explains the end of the DNA better; the J call may be wrong. CDR1 is DFQATT, CDR2 SNEGSKA, per germline (reference sequence). The CDR3 is made up of 15 amino acids. The CDR3 nucleotides read TGCAGTGCCCGCAACCCTCTAGGTTCTCCCCACGAGCAGTACTTC. It specifies CSARNPLGSPHEQYF.

About this clonotype itself: A much larger clone is a single base away; this may be a read error. This rearrangement joins TRBV4-2 to TRBJ2-7; the D gene is possibly TRBD2 (5 bases). There are 14 residues in the CDR3. Deletions cut 4 bases from V and 2 bases from J, with 12 bases between. Germline CDR1 LGHNA, CDR2 YNFKEQ. The CDR3, as DNA: TGTGCCAGCAGCCCCTCCCCGAGGGCCTACGAGCAGTACTTC. Amino acids: CASSPSPRAYEQYF.

This chain uses TRBV20-1 with TRBJ2-1, with D perhaps TRBD2 (5 bases). V lost 3 bases and J 8 bases, leaving 11 bases between the germline ends. Germline lookup yields CDR1 DFQATT and CDR2 SNEGSKA (reference sequence). The CDR3 loop spans 12 amino acids. CDR3 coding DNA: TGCAGTGCTAGCGGGATTTGGGATGAGCAGTTCTTC. The encoded protein is CSASGIWDEQFF.

The rearrangement links TRBV9 to TRBJ2-5, with D maybe TRBD1 (7 bases). Germline assignment: CDR1 SGDLS and CDR2 YYNGEE. CDR3 length: 15 amino acids. V lost 4 bases and J 11 bases, leaving 24 bases between the germline ends. Written as DNA, the CDR3 is TGTGCCAGCAGCCCAGGGGGGCAAAGGGACAGCGATCAGTACTTC. It translates to CASSPGGQRDSDQYF.

This chain uses TRBV4-1 with TRBJ2-1; D might be TRBD2 (5 bases). The CDR3 length is 17 residues. V lost 0 bases and J lost 3, with 15 bases in between. Germline V gene data show CDR1 as MGHRA and CDR2 as YSYEKL. This CDR3 reads CASSQDVGSPLYNEQFF. The CDR3 region has the DNA TGCGCCAGCAGCCAAGATGTGGGGAGTCCCCTCTACAATGAGCAGTTCTTC.

In this sample, this clonotype turned up many times. In nucleotides, the CDR3 is TGCAGTGTAACCGGGACCAAGAGCACAGATACGCAGTATTTT. Translated: CSVTGTKSTDTQYF. The chain joins TRBV20-1 to TRBJ2-3, with D perhaps given as TRBD1 or TRBD2 (5 bases each). The length of the CDR3 is 14 residues. Trimming took off 7 bases at V and 0 bases at J, with 14 bases between the two ends. The germline gives CDR1 DFQATT, CDR2 SNEGSKA (reference sequence).

V gene TRBV20-1 combines with J gene TRBJ2-3; tentatively, D is TRBD1 (6 bases). Germline V gives CDR1 DFQATT, CDR2 SNEGSKA (reference sequence). The length of the CDR3 is 14 residues. V was trimmed by 1 base and J by 3 bases, leaving 11 bases between them. This CDR3 is CSARVQDSTDTQYF. The DNA for the CDR3 is TGCAGTGCTAGAGTACAGGACAGTACAGATACGCAGTATTTT.

In this sample, this clonotype turned up a few times. The DNA for the CDR3 is TGTGCCACGGGACAGATGAACACTGAAGCTTTCTTT. Translating gives CATGQMNTEAFF. J is TRBJ1-1 and V is TRBV10-3; 7 bases are shared with TRBD1. The CDR3 runs to 12 residues. The V and J ends lost 10 bases and 0 bases, in that order; junction bases with no gene match: 2. Germline V gives CDR1 ENHRY, CDR2 SYGVKD.

This clonotype occurred once. V and J are TRBV28 and TRBJ2-5, with a possible D match to TRBD2 (5 bases). V shed 5 bases and J shed 5 bases, with 18 bases lying between them. The length of the CDR3 is 15 residues. Per germline, CDR1 MDHEN and CDR2 SYDVKM. CDR3 amino acids: CASSPQRGWMETQYF. For the CDR3, the DNA is TGTGCCAGCAGTCCCCAACGGGGATGGATGGAGACCCAGTACTTC.

This clonotype was seen more than once but under ten times. V gene TRBV24-1 combines with J gene TRBJ2-1; D unclear. Germline CDR1 is KGHDR and CDR2 is SFDVKD. This CDR3 spans 16 amino acids. V was pared by 4 bases and J by 0 bases, with 12 bases between. The CDR3 is CATSEPFRSSYNEQFF. The CDR3 nucleotides are TGTGCCACCAGTGAACCATTCCGGAGCTCCTACAATGAGCAGTTCTTC.

The J gene is TRBJ1-5, the V gene TRBV4-1; TRBD1 matches 8 bases. V gave up 4 bases and J gave up 5 bases; unmatched junction bases: 16. Germline V lookup: CDR1 MGHRA, CDR2 YSYEKL. The CDR3 loop spans 18 amino acids. CDR3 in amino acids: CASSLKSFQGASYQPQHF. CDR3 coding DNA: TGCGCCAGCAGCCTAAAGTCTTTCCAGGGGGCGAGTTATCAGCCCCAGCATTTT.

CDR3 DNA sequence: TGTGCCAGCAGCATAAACGGACAGCTTAATAATTCACCCCTCCACTTT. Translating it yields CASSINGQLNNSPLHF. The chain uses TRBV7-2 and TRBJ1-6; D is possibly TRBD1 (6 bases). This CDR3 contains 16 residues. The V gene's germline CDR1 is SGHTA and CDR2 FQGNSA. With 5 bases removed from V and 5 bases from J, the gap between germline ends came to 16 bases.

This chain uses TRBV5-8 with TRBJ2-5; 9 bases fit TRBD1. This CDR3 is 16 amino acids long. V lost 1 base to trimming and J lost 1 base; unmatched junction nucleotides: 5. Germline-derived CDR1 and CDR2 are SGHTS and YDEGEE. CDR3 DNA: TGTGCCAGCAGCTTGTGGGGACAGGGAATCCAAGAGACCCAGTACTTC. Translating it yields CASSLWGQGIQETQYF.

This clonotype has at least ten counts. The gene calls are TRBV28 and TRBJ2-1; TRBD2 matches at 12 bases. Germline-derived CDR1 and CDR2 are MDHEN and SYDVKM. The CDR3 is 16 residues long. V lost 6 bases and J lost 0; bases outside the gene matches: 3. This CDR3 reads CASSASGRASYNEQFF. The CDR3 DNA is TGTGCCAGCAGCGCTAGCGGGAGGGCCTCCTACAATGAGCAGTTCTTC.

The table lists this clonotype with a few counts. One junction end disagrees with the germline gene, perhaps due to a read error. The chain has TRBV20-1 and TRBJ2-7; tentatively, D is TRBD2 (6 bases). The CDR3 sequence is 16 residues long. Germline V gives CDR1 DFQATT, CDR2 SNEGSKA (reference sequence). The CDR3 sequence is CSARDPKGLASYGQYF. In nucleotides, the CDR3 is TGCAGTGCTAGAGATCCGAAGGGACTCGCGTCCTACGGGCAGTACTTC.

The CDR3 region has the DNA TGTGCCAGCAGGGGGGACAGGGGGCCCGTACGCCGCAATGAGCAGTTCTTC. It yields the protein CASRGDRGPVRRNEQFF. The chain is built from TRBV6-6 and TRBJ2-1, with 12 bases matching TRBD1. Germline V CDR1 and CDR2: MNHNY, SVGAGI (reference sequence). Unmatched junction bases numbered 12, after V lost 6 bases and J lost 6 bases. The length of the CDR3 is 17 residues.

The genes are TRBV30 and TRBJ2-1; D is ambiguous. V lost 3 bases to trimming and J lost 2 bases, with 5 bases between them. CDR1 GTSNPN and CDR2 SVGIG come from the germline V gene (reference sequence). This CDR3 is built from 12 residues. The CDR3 DNA reads TGTGCCTGGAGCCCCACCTACAATGAGCAGTTCTTC. Residues: CAWSPTYNEQFF. Filled out from reference TRBV30 and TRBJ2-1, the complete variable domain reads SQTIHQWPATLVQPVGSPLSLECTVEGTSNPNLYWYRQAAGRGLQLLFYSVGIGQISSEVPQNLSASRPQDRQFILSSKKLLLSDSGFYLCAWSPTYNEQFFGPGTRLTVL.

The chain recombines TRBV20-1 with TRBJ2-7; 11 bases align to TRBD1. J gave up 7 bases and V 0 bases, and 8 bases lay outside the gene matches. This CDR3 spans 15 amino acids. Germline CDR1 reads DFQATT; CDR2 reads SNEGSKA (reference sequence). Here the CDR3 DNA reads TGCAGTGCTAGAGATCCCGGACAGGGGGCGAGTGAGCAGTACTTC. Translated, it gives CSARDPGQGASEQYF.

This clonotype was detected only a few times. This chain connects TRBV30 to TRBJ2-7, with D hard to call. The CDR3 totals 12 residues. V lost 0 bases, J lost 5 bases, and 8 bases lay in between. From germline, CDR1 is GTSNPN and CDR2 SVGIG (reference sequence). The CDR3 bases are TGTGCCTGGAGTGTAGGAAGAAACGAGCAGTACTTC. It codes for CAWSVGRNEQYF.

V and J are TRBV15 and TRBJ2-4; 8 nucleotides match TRBD1. The end of the DNA is better explained by TRBJ2-7, so the J call may be wrong. CDR1 is LNHNV and CDR2 is YYDKDF in the germline V gene (reference sequence). CDR3 length: 14 residues. CDR3 sequence (DNA): TGTGCCACCAGCAGACCAGGACAGGGCTACGAGCAGTACTTC. This sequence encodes CATSRPGQGYEQYF.

A single count supports this clonotype. This chain connects TRBV29-1 to TRBJ1-2, with TRBD1 as a possible D gene (5 bases). V was trimmed by 6 bases and J by 2 bases, leaving 22 bases between them. The CDR3 has 16 residues. Germline CDR1 is SQVTM and CDR2 is ANQGSEA. In DNA form, the CDR3 reads TGCAGCGTGTACCTGGGAGGGCAGGGTGGGAACTATGGCTACACCTTC. This sequence encodes CSVYLGGQGGNYGYTF.

The gene calls are TRBV5-1 and TRBJ2-1; 7 nucleotides match TRBD1. The CDR3 runs to 15 residues. In germline, CDR1 is SGHRS, CDR2 YFSETQ. With V trimmed by 3 bases and J by 3 bases, 6 bases remained unmatched. CDR3 sequence reads: CASSSDAGGYNEQFF. The CDR3 DNA sequence: TGCGCCAGCAGCTCGGATGCAGGGGGCTACAATGAGCAGTTCTTC.

In regard to this clonotype: At one of its ends the junction is not consistent with the germline gene, which may arise from a read error. This chain connects TRBV4-1 to TRBJ2-7; D might be TRBD1 or TRBD2, each matching 5 bases. The CDR3 extends over 16 amino acids. Germline CDR1 MGHRA, CDR2 YSYEKL. The CDR3 here is CASSPREQLSSCEQYF. The CDR3 region has the DNA TGCGCCAGCAGCCCCAGGGAGCAACTTAGCTCCTGCGAGCAGTACTTC.

This clonotype has only a few counts. The chain recombines TRBV29-1 with TRBJ2-6; a possible D gene is TRBD1 (6 bases). The CDR3 has 14 residues. V was cut by 6 bases and J by 2 bases, with 11 bases left in between. Germline V CDR1 and CDR2: SQVTM, ANQGSEA. The CDR3 is CSVYREAGANVLTF. Here the CDR3 DNA reads TGCAGCGTATACAGGGAAGCTGGGGCCAACGTCCTGACTTTC.

This clonotype was counted many times. The chain is built from TRBV7-6 and TRBJ2-2; no firm D call. There are 13 residues in the CDR3. Trimming removed 5 bases at V and 6 bases at J, with 10 bases between. Germline-derived CDR1 and CDR2 are SGHVS and FNYEAQ. The CDR3 region has the DNA TGTGCCAGCAGCCCAGATAGGGCCGGGGAGCTGTTTTTT. Amino acids: CASSPDRAGELFF.

In this sample, this clonotype turned up many times. The chain joins TRBV6-2 or TRBV6-3 to TRBJ2-5, with TRBD2 matching 9 bases. The CDR3 runs to 14 residues. V trimming: 6 bases; J trimming: 2 bases; junction bases outside the gene matches: 4. Germline CDR1 is MNHEY and CDR2 is SVGEGT. The CDR3 sequence: CASSRLAVQETQYF. Here the CDR3 DNA reads TGTGCCAGCAGCCGACTAGCGGTACAAGAGACCCAGTACTTC.

This chain connects TRBV11-2 to TRBJ2-1, with D perhaps given as TRBD1 or TRBD2 (5 bases each). Trimming pared 1 base from V and 3 bases from J, leaving 13 bases between. Looked up from germline, CDR1 is SGHAT and CDR2 is FQNNGV. The CDR3 spans 16 residues. CDR3 DNA: TGTGCCAGCAGCTTAGTTGGGGGTGCGGTCTACAATGAGCAGTTCTTC. Translating it yields CASSLVGGAVYNEQFF.

As for this clonotype: The germline gene is not matched at one end of the junction; a read error may be the cause. The gene calls are TRBV6-1 and TRBJ2-7, with 8 bases that match TRBD1. CDR1 and CDR2 (germline): MNHNS, SASEGT. This CDR3 has 15 residues. DNA for the CDR3: TGTGCCGGCAGTGGGGAATCCACAGGGGGGTACGAGCAGTACTTC. Residues: CAGSGESTGGYEQYF.